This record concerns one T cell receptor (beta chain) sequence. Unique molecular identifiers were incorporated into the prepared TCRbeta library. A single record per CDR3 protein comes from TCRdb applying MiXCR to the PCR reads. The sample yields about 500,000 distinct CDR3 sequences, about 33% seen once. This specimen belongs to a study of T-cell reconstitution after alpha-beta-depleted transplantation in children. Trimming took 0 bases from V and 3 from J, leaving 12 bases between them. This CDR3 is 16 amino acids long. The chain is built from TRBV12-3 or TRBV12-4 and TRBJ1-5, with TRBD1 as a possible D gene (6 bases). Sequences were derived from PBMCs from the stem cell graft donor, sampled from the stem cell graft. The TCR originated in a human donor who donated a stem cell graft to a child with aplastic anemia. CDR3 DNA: TGTGCCAGCAGTTTAGCGCAGGGGTTTAACAATCAGCCCCAGCATTTT. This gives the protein CASSLAQGFNNQPQHF.